The 4 T cell receptor beta chains below were found in one sample sequenced in a study of blood T cells in healthy people across ages. Then a second PCR, running about 6 to 12 cycles, was carried out with a sample-barcoded 5' primer and a J-beta primer mix. One entry per CDR3 protein results from TCRdb running MiXCR on the 5' RACE reads. This sample has about 690,000 distinct CDR3 sequences, with around 38% found just once. The sample comprised blood. These receptors were collected from a man older than 75 in good health.

The CDR3 coding sequence is TGTGCCAGCAAGACCCTTAGCGGGATAGGGGCAGATACGCAGTATTTT. Its protein is CASKTLSGIGADTQYF. This chain links TRBV3-1 with TRBJ2-3, with TRBD2 identical over 8 bases. With 7 bases clipped from V and 4 bases from J, the junction kept 13 bases outside the gene matches. From germline, CDR1 is LGHDT and CDR2 YNNKEL (reference sequence). The CDR3 contains 16 residues.

The gene calls are TRBV6-5 and TRBJ2-1; weak D call: TRBD2 (7 bases). Per germline, CDR1 MNHEY and CDR2 SVGAGI. The length of the CDR3 is 13 residues. Trimming left V 9 bases short and J 6 bases short, with 15 bases between. As DNA, the CDR3 is TGTGCCAGTCTCGGGGGGCCTTCCAATGAGCAGTTCTTC. Translated, it gives CASLGGPSNEQFF.

The chain uses TRBV29-1 and TRBJ2-7; D gene ambiguous. The CDR3 is 12 amino acids. In germline, CDR1 is SQVTM, CDR2 ANQGSEA. V gave up 5 bases and J gave up 6 bases, with 14 bases separating them. The CDR3 nucleotides read TGCAGCGTTCGAGGCCAAAACCCCGAGCAGTACTTC. This gives the protein CSVRGQNPEQYF.

The chain employs TRBV21-1 and TRBJ1-1; the D segment call TRBD1 is taken from the table without a DNA check. TRBV21-1 is a listed pseudogene. This CDR3 spans 17 amino acids. CDR3 protein: CASSNGTKNPRNTEAFF. The CDR3, as DNA: TGTGCCAGCAGCAACGGGACGAAGAATCCGAGGAACACTGAAGCTTTCTTT.